The 24 T cell receptor delta chains below all came from one sample that was sequenced in a study of gamma-delta T cells after stem cell transplantation. TCRdb repeated clone calling on the RT-PCR reads with CATT. The data show hundreds of delta-chain clones, approximately 6.3% seen once. The sample comprised gamma-delta T cells. The source is a human donor. It is not recorded whose cells these are; they may come from a transplant donor.

The table lists this clone with a few counts. The TCRdb protein comes from a much larger clone and disagrees with this DNA's translation at residue 4, likely due to a read error; the protein given here is derived from the DNA. This chain connects TRDV2 to TRDJ1, with 8 bases aligning to TRDD3. Germline V gene lookup returns CDR1 GEAIGNYY and CDR2 EKD. This CDR3 comprises 17 residues. For the CDR3, the DNA is TGTGCCTGTGCCACCCTGGGGGAGACAAGGTACACCGATAAACTCATCTTT. Amino acids: CACATLGETRYTDKLIF.

This clone has more than one count but fewer than ten. With only one base between it and a far larger clone, this is likely a read error. Other DNA sequences in the same sample also yield this CDR3. The chain links TRDV3 to TRDJ1; TRDD3 aligns across 8 bases. Germline lookup yields CDR1 TVYSNPD and CDR2 GDNSRS (reference sequence). This CDR3 has 17 residues. CDR3 residues: CAQTSRFTGGNTDKLIF. The CDR3 region has the DNA TGTGCGCAAACTTCCCGATTTACTGGGGGCAACACTGATAAACTCATCTTT.

In this sample, this clone turned up a few times. V gene TRDV2 combines with J gene TRDJ2; tentative D call: TRDD3 (6 bases). Looked up from germline, CDR1 is GEAIGNYY and CDR2 is EKD. CDR3 length: 14 amino acids. V was shortened by 0 bases and J by 5 bases, with 9 bases between the two germline ends. CDR3 sequence: CACDTVGDTAQLFF. DNA for the CDR3: TGTGCCTGTGACACCGTCGGGGATACAGCACAACTCTTCTTT.

Relative to its sample, this clone is hyperexpanded (1% or more). Other DNA sequences in this specimen translate into the identical CDR3. The gene calls are TRDV3 and TRDJ1; TRDD3 aligns across 8 bases. Germline V gene lookup returns CDR1 TVYSNPD and CDR2 GDNSRS (reference sequence). The CDR3 runs to 17 residues. The CDR3 nucleotides are TGTGCGCAAACTTCCCGATTTACTGGGGGCAACACCGATAAACTCATCTTT. As protein: CAQTSRFTGGNTDKLIF.

In its sample, this clone was seen a few times. It differs at one base from a far larger clone, so likely a read error. The chain links TRDV2 to TRDJ3; the match to TRDD3 covers 12 bases. The CDR3 is made up of 18 amino acids. Per germline, CDR1 GEAIGNYY and CDR2 EKD. After removal of 5 bases from V and 2 bases from J, the junction contained 6 bases not matched to a gene. The CDR3 reads CACGVLGDTAWDTRQMFF. CDR3 in DNA: TGTGCCTGTGGCGTCCTGGGGGATACGGCCTGGGACACCCGACAGATGTTTTTC.

This clone is classed as medium-sized. The rearrangement links TRDV2 to TRDJ1; D ambiguous. From germline, CDR1 is GEAIGNYY and CDR2 EKD. Between the trimmed V and J ends, which lost 0 bases and 1 base, there was a span of 8 bases. This CDR3 spans 14 amino acids. CDR3 bases: TGTGCCTGTGACACCGTAAGCTCCACCGATAAACTCATCTTT. It is translated as CACDTVSSTDKLIF.

This clone was observed a handful of times. Only one base separates this from a far larger clonotype, so it likely reflects a read error. J is TRDJ1 and V is TRDV2, with TRDD3 matching 10 bases. CDR1 is GEAIGNYY, CDR2 EKD, per germline. The CDR3 runs to 19 residues. The trim removed 3 bases at V and 0 bases at J, leaving 15 bases unmatched. The CDR3 is CACDDMSTGGLAHTDKLIF. Here the CDR3 DNA reads TGTGCCTGTGACGACATGTCTACTGGGGGATTGGCCCACACCGATAAACTCATCTTT.

This clone was counted only a few times. The translation of this DNA and the TCRdb protein of a much larger clone differ at residue 16, probably owing to a read error; the protein shown here is translated from the DNA. The chain has TRDV2 and TRDJ1; 12 nucleotides agree with TRDD3. Per the germline V gene, CDR1 is GEAIGNYY and CDR2 is EKD. V lost 0 bases, J lost 6 bases, and 19 bases stayed unmatched. This CDR3 comprises 20 residues. The CDR3 DNA reads as TGTGCCTGTGACACCGTGACTGGGGGATACCACGACCTGGAAGGCAATAAACTCATCTTT. It yields the protein CACDTVTGGYHDLEGNKLIF.

Points on this clone: The TCRdb protein, from a much larger clone, departs from this DNA's translation at residue 4, likely by read error; the protein shown derives from the DNA. This chain joins TRDV2 and TRDJ1; 11 bases are a match to TRDD3. Trimming took 5 bases from V and 7 from J; bases not matched to a gene: 11. Germline V lookup: CDR1 GEAIGNYY, CDR2 EKD. The CDR3 consists of 15 residues. CDR3 residues: CACAALLGDSGKLIF. The CDR3 DNA sequence: TGTGCCTGTGCCGCGTTACTGGGGGATAGTGGTAAACTCATCTTT.

This clone was observed a few times. The TCRdb protein comes from a much larger clone and disagrees with this DNA's translation at residue 5, likely due to a read error; the protein given here is derived from the DNA. The chain recombines TRDV2 with TRDJ1; weak D call: TRDD2 (5 bases). Germline V CDR1 and CDR2: GEAIGNYY, EKD. The V gene lost 5 bases and the J gene lost 1 base, with 16 bases spanning the gap. CDR3 length: 15 residues. CDR3 sequence reads: CACACPRDFTDKLIF. The DNA of the CDR3 is TGTGCCTGTGCCTGTCCTAGGGACTTCACCGATAAACTCATCTTT.

The chain joins TRDV2 to TRDJ1; tentatively, D is TRDD1 (5 bases). The germline gives CDR1 GEAIGNYY, CDR2 EKD. This CDR3 has 13 residues. V was trimmed by 3 bases and J by 3 bases, leaving 10 bases between them. CDR3 sequence (DNA): TGTGCCTGTGACCCAATAGGGGCCGATAAACTCATCTTT. Its protein product is CACDPIGADKLIF.

As to this clone: This likely came from a read error, as a far larger clone is one base away. This chain links TRDV1 with TRDJ1, with 12 bases fitting TRDD3. The junction had 24 bases not matched to a gene; V was cut back by 0 bases and J by 7 bases. This CDR3 has 22 amino acids. Germline lookup yields CDR1 TSWWSYY and CDR2 QGS. The CDR3 sequence: CALGELWGFPGILGDTPVKLIF. CDR3 bases: TGTGCTCTTGGGGAACTATGGGGCTTCCCCGGTATACTGGGGGATACTCCCGTTAAACTCATCTTT.

Comment on this clone: The protein in TCRdb stems from a much larger clone and differs at residue 10 from this DNA's translation, likely a read error; here the protein is translated from the DNA. The V call is TRDV2, the J call TRDJ1; D is perhaps TRDD2 or TRDD3 (5 bases each). This CDR3 region has 15 residues. Trimming cost V 1 base and J 4 bases, with 15 bases left between them. Germline lookup yields CDR1 GEAIGNYY and CDR2 EKD. CDR3 loop: CACDTVGTYIDKLIF. CDR3 bases: TGTGCCTGTGACACTGTGGGGACCTACATCGATAAACTCATCTTT.

Concerning this clone itself: This is likely an artifact of a read error, given a far larger clone one base away. Other nucleotide sequences from this sample produce the same CDR3. The rearrangement joins TRDV1 to TRDJ1; 8 bases fit TRDD3. The CDR3 spans 28 residues. CDR1 is TSWWSYY and CDR2 is QGS in the germline V gene. The CDR3 DNA reads as TGCGCTCTTGGGGAACTCGGGAATTCCCTAAACCTCTCTACTGGGGGCTTACCCACTAGTGTCCTCACCGATAAACTCATCTTT. This encodes CALGELGNSLNLSTGGLPTSVLTDKLIF.

Turning to this clone: It is likely a read error: a sequence one base away is far more abundant. The same CDR3 arises from other DNA sequences in this sample as well. This sequence joins TRDV1 and TRDJ1; 9 bases match TRDD3. The germline gives CDR1 TSWWSYY, CDR2 QGS. Unmatched junction bases numbered 18, after V lost 1 base and J lost 0 bases. CDR3 size: 21 residues. CDR3 coding DNA: TGTGCTCTTGGGGAACCCCTCAGTCAGTGGGGATACGGGACCAACACCGATAAACTCATCTTT. Translating gives CALGEPLSQWGYGTNTDKLIF.

This clone occurred a few times. The TCRdb protein, from a much larger clone, departs from this DNA's translation at residue 13, likely by read error; the protein shown derives from the DNA. The chain combines TRDV2 with TRDJ1; 9 bases are shared with TRDD3. The germline CDR1 and CDR2 sequences are GEAIGNYY and EKD. The CDR3 totals 15 residues. DNA for the CDR3: TGTGCCTGTGAGCCACTGGGGGAGTACACCGATAAATTCATCTTT. Translating gives CACEPLGEYTDKFIF.

This clone is classed as medium-sized. It differs at one base from a far larger clone, so likely a read error. The V call is TRDV2, the J call TRDJ1; 10 bases are shared with TRDD3. In germline, CDR1 is GEAIGNYY, CDR2 EKD. Losses at the gene ends were 5 bases for V and 0 bases for J; bases not matched to a gene: 23. This CDR3 spans 21 amino acids. This CDR3 reads CACGTAFASGDTGRDTDKLIF. DNA for the CDR3: TGTGCCTGTGGCACTGCCTTCGCATCGGGGGATACGGGGAGAGACACCGATAAACTCATCTTT.

Regarding this clone: This is likely an artifact of a read error, given a far larger clone one base away. Other nucleotide sequences in the sample specify the same CDR3. This chain connects TRDV2 to TRDJ1; 10 bases are a match to TRDD3. This CDR3 has 18 amino acids. Germline V gene data show CDR1 as GEAIGNYY and CDR2 as EKD. The CDR3 region is CACDDLLGDSQYTDKLIF. The DNA of the CDR3 is TGTGCCTGTGACGACCTACTGGGGGATTCCCAGTACACCGATAAGCTCATCTTT.

About this clone: This likely reflects a read error, since a far larger clone is one base away. The chain employs TRDV1 and TRDJ1, with 10 bases lining up with TRDD3. CDR1 and CDR2 from the germline V gene are TSWWSYY and QGS. This CDR3 is 22 amino acids long. With 0 bases clipped from V and 3 bases from J, the junction kept 22 bases outside the gene matches. The CDR3 sequence is CALGELWGFPGILGDPPDKLIF. The CDR3 DNA follows: TGTGCTCTTGGGGAACTATGGGGCTTCCCCGGTATACTGGGGGATCCTCCCGATAAACTCATCTTT.

Regarding this clone: TCRdb attributes to this sequence the protein of a much larger clone, which differs from the DNA translation at residue 8; a read error is likely, and the protein displayed is translated from the DNA. The gene calls are TRDV1 and TRDJ1, with 9 bases matching TRDD3. J gave up 0 bases and V 0 bases, and 23 bases lay outside the gene matches. Germline V gives CDR1 TSWWSYY, CDR2 QGS. This CDR3 contains 23 residues. Here the CDR3 reads CALGELPPYIKSLLGDHTDKLIF. CDR3 DNA sequence: TGTGCTCTTGGGGAACTTCCTCCCTATATCAAATCCCTACTGGGGGACCACACCGATAAACTCATCTTT.

This clone is termed medium-sized. A far larger clone differs by one base, so this is likely a read error. The sample contains more than one DNA sequence encoding this CDR3. The V and J genes are TRDV1 and TRDJ1; 8 positions agree with TRDD3. CDR3 length equals 20 residues. Germline V gene sequence: CDR1 TSWWSYY, CDR2 QGS. The CDR3 DNA follows: TGTGCTCTTGGGGATCCGCGTTCCTTCGCCTACTGGGGGCCCCACGATAAACTCATCTTC. It specifies CALGDPRSFAYWGPHDKLIF.

By share of the sample, this clone is medium-sized. The chain combines TRDV2 with TRDJ1, with D tentatively TRDD3 (5 bases). CDR1 and CDR2 (germline): GEAIGNYY, EKD. The CDR3 contains 20 residues. Trimming shortened V by 0 bases and J by 0 bases, and 25 bases separated the two germline ends. CDR3 loop: CACDTLVFSDLLEDTDKLIF. DNA of the CDR3: TGTGCCTGTGACACCCTGGTTTTCTCCGACTTACTGGAGGACACCGATAAACTCATCTTT.

This clone showed up just a few times. This DNA's translation and the protein TCRdb lists, from a much larger clone, do not match at residue 14, likely due to a read error; the protein shown is translated from the DNA. The chain has TRDV2 and TRDJ1, with D possibly TRDD2 on 5 matching bases. The CDR3 is 15 residues long. Germline-derived CDR1 and CDR2 are GEAIGNYY and EKD. CDR3 nucleotides: TGTGCCTGTGCCCGTCCTAGGGACTTCACCGATAAACTCACCTTT. This gives the protein CACARPRDFTDKLTF.

This clone was observed a handful of times. A far bigger clonotype differs at one base, so this is likely a read error. Additional DNA sequences in this sample encode the identical CDR3. The gene calls are TRDV2 and TRDJ1; 11 nucleotides match TRDD3. CDR3 length: 17 residues. Germline loops: CDR1 GEAIGNYY, CDR2 EKD. The trim removed 2 bases at V and 8 bases at J, leaving 15 bases unmatched. CDR3 bases: TGTGCCTGTGACAAAACCCGATGGGGGATACGCACGGGCAAACTCATCTTT. This translates into CACDKTRWGIRTGKLIF.